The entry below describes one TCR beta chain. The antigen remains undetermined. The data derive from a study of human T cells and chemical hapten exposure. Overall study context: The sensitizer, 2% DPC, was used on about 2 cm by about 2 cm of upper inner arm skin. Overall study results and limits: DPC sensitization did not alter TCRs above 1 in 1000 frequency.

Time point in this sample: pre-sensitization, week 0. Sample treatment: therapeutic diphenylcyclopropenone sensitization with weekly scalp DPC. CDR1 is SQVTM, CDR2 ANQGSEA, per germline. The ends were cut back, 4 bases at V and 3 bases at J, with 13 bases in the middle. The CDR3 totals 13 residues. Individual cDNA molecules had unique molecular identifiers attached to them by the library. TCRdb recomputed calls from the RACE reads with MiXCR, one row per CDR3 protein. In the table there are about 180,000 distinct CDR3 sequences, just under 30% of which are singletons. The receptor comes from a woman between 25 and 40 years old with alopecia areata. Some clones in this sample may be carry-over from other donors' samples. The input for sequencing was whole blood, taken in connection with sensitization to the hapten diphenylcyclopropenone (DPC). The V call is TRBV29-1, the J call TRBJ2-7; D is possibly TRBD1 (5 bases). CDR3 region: CSVAVRVNYEQYF. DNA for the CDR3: TGCAGCGTTGCGGTCAGGGTAAACTACGAGCAGTACTTC.